The text below deals with one T cell receptor (beta chain). This clonotype was detected ten times or more. The specificity of this receptor is unknown. No base qualities exist here, and no much larger clone lies one base off it. This specimen's time point label, interpreted: newly diagnosed GD, antithyroid drugs for less than 3 months. RNA was extracted from PBMCs in TRIzol for both TCR sequencing and RNA sequencing. The diagnosis of Graves' disease followed American Thyroid Association guidelines. Patients were recruited from an endocrinology department in Xi'an, China. Each patient gave approximately 10 milliliters of peripheral blood, collected in an EDTA anticoagulant tube. Ficoll Paque Plus density gradient separation was used to isolate PBMCs, and no further T cell sorting was performed. An Agilent 2100 Bioanalyzer and agarose gel were used to assess RNA quality, and a NanoDrop 2000 was used to measure RNA concentration.

The data stem from a study of regulatory T cells in long-lasting Graves disease (dated by TCRdb to the early 2020s). Regarding the complete study: Patients with newly diagnosed Graves' disease had been on antithyroid drugs for under 3 months. Patients with persistent Graves' disease were compared with patients with newly diagnosed Graves' disease using TCR sequencing and RNA sequencing of peripheral blood. The study took place in China and was registered as a clinical trial. A total of about 33 samples underwent TCR sequencing, from around 13 patients with persistent Graves' disease and 20 or so patients with newly diagnosed Graves' disease.

Points the paper makes about the study in general: As a limitation, the authors acknowledged that the small sample size may reduce accuracy. Sequencing and analysis were limited to the TCR beta chain. Peripheral blood alone was examined, since thyroid tissue, which constituted the primary lesion, could not be accessed. TRBV28, TRBJ1-2 and TRBJ2-5 were preferentially used in persistent disease, while TRBV20-1 and TRBJ2-1 were favored in newly diagnosed disease. Compared with newly diagnosed patients, persistent Graves' disease patients had lower TCR Shannon entropy and fewer highly expanded clones, which suggests clonal expansion. Patients with persistent disease shared more public clonotypes (under 3,000) than newly diagnosed patients did (approximately 990).

To prepare the library, multiplex PCR was applied. The sequencer was an Illumina HiSeq 4000. CDR3 regions were amplified by Arm-PCR with iRepertoire HTBI primers to construct TCR beta libraries. Gel purification was performed on PCR products prior to sequencing. The paper's data handling went like this. Gene usage analysis of CDR3 amino acid clonotypes used the 55 to 80 TRBV and about 14 TRBJ segments found across samples. Filtered high-quality paired reads were merged into contigs using COPE and FqMerger. BLAST was used to align contigs to IMGT TRBV, TRBD and TRBJ reference genes, and CDR3 was defined according to IMGT. Any clonotype with a frequency above 0.1% was counted as a highly expanded clone. Shannon entropy served as the measure of repertoire diversity, while the Gini coefficient captured V-J evenness. Clonotypes shared by more than one individual were considered public. The public reads were reprocessed in TCRdb via fastp at Q25 and MiXCR, keeping in-frame beta chains. Merged by CDR3 protein, the rows form single entries marked with the most common genes and DNA. Here the V and J calls rest on TCRdb's processing, not on the authors' analysis. Present in this sample are roughly 420,000 distinct CDR3 sequences, around 15% of which were seen just once. The ten most abundant clones make up about 10% of the sample.

The CDR3, from cysteine to phenylalanine, totals 14 residues. Solely the CDR3 DNA is kept, with 42 bases framed from the first base. Trimming leaves V shorter by 5 bases and J shorter by 3 bases, with the junction holding 7 bases beyond the gene matches. This sample also appeared in a second study, on T cells in Graves' hyperthyroidism and ophthalmopathy. The second study reports: Graves' hyperthyroidism was defined as stable when no progression to ophthalmopathy occurred over 18 months of follow-up. Hyperthyroidism patients were aged 18 to 65 years and newly diagnosed, with disease duration of less than 2 months. Any patient with an uncontrolled infection, another autoimmune disease, pregnancy or lactation was excluded. Diagnoses relied on clinical symptoms, serum thyroxine and TRAb, thyroid ultrasound and orbital computed tomography. The first round of RT-PCR for the TCR CDR3 was performed with the HTBI primer set and the Qiagen OneStep RT-PCR kit. Most expanded thyroid clonotypes (frequency above 0.001) were also detected in blood, suggesting blood repertoires may reflect thyroid immune responses. A 13 V-J signature model separated ophthalmopathy from stable hyperthyroidism, with about 90% sensitivity and roughly 81% specificity in cross-validation and 80%/75% in testing. In validation, the model predicted progression to ophthalmopathy a median of about 6 months before onset, with over 55% sensitivity and roughly 77% specificity. TCR V-J signatures able to tell the groups apart were searched for in a discovery cohort of 90 to 100 patients, of whom roughly 42 had Graves' ophthalmopathy and about 60 had stable Graves' hyperthyroidism. Prospective prediction of ophthalmopathy was tested in an independent validation cohort of approximately 19 hyperthyroidism patients and 15 to 17 patients who later progressed to ophthalmopathy. The 75 to 100 discovery patients were randomly split 7:3 into training and test sets. Thyroid tissue and blood T-cell repertoires from about six Graves' hyperthyroidism patients were also compared in the study. After sampling, hyperthyroidism patients received methimazole starting at 30 mg daily, and ophthalmopathy patients received high-dose intravenous methylprednisolone. Libraries were constructed in a second round of multiplex PCR, after which size selection and purification were carried out. Libraries were sequenced paired-end with 100 bp reads on an Illumina HiSeq2000. SOAPnuke was used to process the raw data, removing reads that contained adapters or uncalled bases, had a mean Phred below 15, or lacked an exact match to the constant primer or identifier. High-quality paired reads were merged using COPE v1.2.5, and each unique nucleotide sequence was defined as a clonotype. Clonotypes were aligned to IMGT TRBV, TRBD and TRBJ reference segments using MiTCR v1.1. The analysis was restricted to V-J combinations with a frequency above 0.0001, which together covered 98% to 99.2% of the repertoires. A TCS score was defined as the ratio of F50 (clonal expansion) to E x V (chaos), with BLOSUM62-based TCRdist applied between CDR3 peptides within each V-J. Welch's t-statistics and random forest reduced 500 to 550 V-J features to under 15, which were used in a naive Bayes classifier (R e1071). Sample size was not statistically predetermined, and investigators were not blinded to group allocation. According to the paper, TCR Vbeta CDR3 sequencing was carried out on some 140 peripheral blood samples, which came from 40 to 45 ophthalmopathy, some 73 hyperthyroidism and approximately 17 progressor patients.

The receptor chain draws on TRBV12-3 or TRBV12-4 and TRBJ2-7; TRBD2 matches 7 bases in the middle. The specimen comprised peripheral blood mononuclear cells (PBMCs), sampled at new diagnosis, from a patient treated with antithyroid drugs. The source is a young woman with Graves disease. Donor details come from another sample of the same person, matched by shared clones. The CDR3 reads CASSPAGRVYEQYF. The DNA sequence is given as TGTGCCAGCAGTCCAGCGGGGAGGGTCTACGAGCAGTACTTC.